Following are 13 T cell receptor beta chains from one sample sequenced in a study of identical twins. TCRdb ran MiXCR on the 5' RACE reads and lists one entry per CDR3 protein. The data show around 250,000 distinct CDR3 sequences, roughly 13% seen once. The same sample was also used in a study of yellow fever vaccine responses in identical twins.

The sequencing sample was made of memory (CD45RO+) T cells sorted from blood. These TCRs come from a woman between 18 and 29 years old in good health.

This clonotype was found many times. This sequence joins TRBV29-1 and TRBJ2-2; 7 nucleotides line up with TRBD2. CDR1 is SQVTM, CDR2 ANQGSEA, per germline. There are 13 residues in the CDR3. V dropped 7 bases and J dropped 7; count of bases not matched to a gene: 9. DNA of the CDR3: TGCAGCGGCGGACTGGCGGGAGTCGGGGAGCTGTTTTTT. It yields the protein CSGGLAGVGELFF.

This clonotype was detected a few times. The J gene is TRBJ2-1, the V gene TRBV7-9, with 11 bases matching TRBD1. The CDR3 has 14 amino acids. The V gene end was trimmed by 5 bases and the J gene end by 8 bases; junction bases not matched to a gene: 5. CDR1 is SEHNR, CDR2 FQNEAQ, per germline (reference sequence). As DNA, the CDR3 is TGTGCCAGCAGCCCTGGACAGGGGGCTTATGAGCAGTTCTTC. This gives the protein CASSPGQGAYEQFF.

The V call is TRBV10-3, the J call TRBJ2-3, with TRBD1 matching over 8 bases. Germline V CDR1 and CDR2: ENHRY, SYGVKD. The V segment lost 7 bases and the J segment 6 bases; nucleotides outside the gene matches: 12. The CDR3 length is 15 residues. The CDR3 DNA reads TGTGCCATCACCGAGAGGGGACAGGCCTCCGATACGCAGTATTTT. Protein product: CAITERGQASDTQYF.

This chain links TRBV12-3 or TRBV12-4 with TRBJ1-5; 9 bases align to TRBD1. Trimming removed 4 bases from V and 6 bases from J; junction bases left unmatched: 7. This CDR3 comprises 15 residues. CDR3 residues: CASSWEQGAFQPQHF. CDR3 nucleotide sequence: TGTGCCAGCAGTTGGGAACAGGGGGCGTTTCAGCCCCAGCATTTT.

The chain joins TRBV12-3 or TRBV12-4 to TRBJ1-5; TRBD1 matches 8 bases. After removal of 6 bases from V and 2 bases from J, the junction contained 6 bases not matched to a gene. This CDR3 spans 15 amino acids. In DNA form, the CDR3 reads TGTGCCAGCAGACCCGGGACAGGCGGCAATCAGCCCCAGCATTTT. It encodes CASRPGTGGNQPQHF.

This clonotype was detected only a few times. The J gene is TRBJ2-3, the V gene TRBV3-1; TRBD2 matches at 9 bases. This CDR3 has 14 residues. V trimming: 2 bases; J trimming: 6 bases; junction bases outside the gene matches: 3. Germline V gene lookup returns CDR1 LGHDT and CDR2 YNNKEL (reference sequence). DNA of the CDR3: TGTGCCAGCAGCCAAAGACTAGCGGATGATACGCAGTATTTT. It encodes CASSQRLADDTQYF.

This chain uses TRBV6-5 with TRBJ1-2; possibly TRBD1 for D (6 bases). Trimming shortened V by 4 bases and J by 4 bases, and 13 bases separated the two germline ends. The CDR3 is 14 amino acids. Germline CDR1 MNHEY, CDR2 SVGAGI. The CDR3 DNA reads as TGTGCCAGCAGTTCATCGTCGACAGGCTATGGCTACACCTTC. Translating gives CASSSSSTGYGYTF.

Ten or more counts support this clonotype. V is TRBV4-1 and J is TRBJ2-3, with 7 positions matching TRBD1. The CDR3 is made up of 14 amino acids. Germline CDR1 MGHRA, CDR2 YSYEKL. Trimming removed 5 bases from V and 3 bases from J; junction bases left unmatched: 5. CDR3 residues: CASSKGQRTDTQYF. As DNA, the CDR3 is TGCGCCAGCAGCAAGGGACAGAGGACAGATACGCAGTATTTT.

To note about this clonotype: One end of the junction does not line up with germline, which may come from a read error. This chain links TRBV11-2 with TRBJ2-7, with a weak D call TRBD2 (5 bases). The CDR3 runs to 17 residues. Germline V lookup: CDR1 SGHAT, CDR2 FQNNGV. The CDR3 nucleotides are TGTGTCAGCAGCTTAAAGCCTTCGGGAAGTCTGGCCTACGAGCAGTACTTC. As protein: CVSSLKPSGSLAYEQYF.

This clonotype was observed a handful of times. The gene calls are TRBV5-1 and TRBJ2-2, with D tentatively TRBD2 (5 bases). This CDR3 comprises 13 residues. Germline values: CDR1 SGHRS, CDR2 YFSETQ. Trimming pared 6 bases from V and 7 bases from J, leaving 13 bases between. The CDR3: CASMGVASGELFF. DNA for the CDR3: TGCGCCAGCATGGGAGTTGCGAGCGGGGAGCTGTTTTTT.

This chain uses TRBV12-3 or TRBV12-4 with TRBJ2-1; 13 bases agree with TRBD2. The CDR3 is made up of 18 amino acids. V lost 1 base, J lost 0 bases, and 3 bases stayed unmatched. The CDR3 DNA reads TGTGCCAGCAGTTTAGGACTAGCGGGGGGACCCTCCTACAATGAGCAGTTCTTC. As protein: CASSLGLAGGPSYNEQFF.

There are a few counts of this clonotype. The chain is built from TRBV6-5 and TRBJ2-2; D not resolved. Germline-derived CDR1 and CDR2 are MNHEY and SVGAGI. The V gene lost 2 bases and the J gene lost 2 bases, with 12 bases spanning the gap. CDR3 length: 16 amino acids. This chain's CDR3 is CASSYVDTFNTGELFF. CDR3 sequence (DNA): TGTGCCAGCAGTTACGTAGACACCTTTAACACCGGGGAGCTGTTTTTT.

There are a few counts of this clonotype. The CDR3 loop is CASSLKAAQGETQYF. CDR3 coding DNA: TGTGCCAGCAGCTTAAAGGCAGCCCAAGGGGAGACCCAGTACTTC. The genes are TRBV7-9 and TRBJ2-5; unclear D gene. This CDR3 contains 15 residues. CDR1 is SEHNR, CDR2 FQNEAQ, per germline (reference sequence). Trimming cost V 2 bases and J 5 bases, with 15 bases left between them.